One and the same sample provided the 13 T cell receptor beta chains below, sequenced in a study of identical twins. A single record per CDR3 protein comes from TCRdb applying MiXCR to the 5' RACE reads. The sample carries 250,000 to 350,000 distinct CDR3 sequences, under 9.5% recorded once. These same records also appear under a second study, on yellow fever vaccine responses in identical twins.

Sequenced input: memory (CD45RO+) T cells sorted from blood. These receptors were obtained from a woman aged 18 to 35 in good health.

The CDR3 DNA reads as TGCAGTGCTAGAGTGCGGGGGGGGTCGGTAGTACTAATAAGCACAGATACGCAGTATTTT. Translation gives CSARVRGGSVVLISTDTQYF. The chain couples TRBV20-1 to TRBJ2-3; 9 bases align to TRBD2. V lost 1 base and J lost 0; bases outside the gene matches: 17. This CDR3 has 20 residues. CDR1 is DFQATT, CDR2 SNEGSKA, per germline (reference sequence).

This clonotype has more than one count but fewer than ten. This chain connects TRBV18 to TRBJ2-1; a possible D gene is TRBD1 (5 bases). The CDR3 runs to 14 residues. Trimming shortened V by 0 bases and J by 10 bases, and 13 bases separated the two germline ends. Germline-derived CDR1 and CDR2 are KGHSH and LQKENI. This CDR3 reads CASSPPARAGEQFF. In DNA form, the CDR3 reads TGTGCCAGCTCACCACCGGCTCGGGCAGGGGAGCAGTTCTTC.

This chain connects TRBV11-2 to TRBJ2-7; D gene ambiguous. Germline V gene data show CDR1 as SGHAT and CDR2 as FQNNGV. The CDR3 sequence is 15 residues long. With 1 base removed from V and 0 bases from J, the gap between germline ends came to 10 bases. The CDR3 loop is CASSLGPTSSYEQYV. The CDR3, as DNA: TGTGCCAGCAGCTTAGGACCGACGAGCTCCTACGAGCAGTACGTC.

The genes are TRBV11-2 and TRBJ1-1; weak D call: TRBD1 (5 bases). From germline, CDR1 is SGHAT and CDR2 FQNNGV. CDR3 length equals 12 residues. Trimming removed 3 bases from V and 6 bases from J, with 8 bases in between. The chain's CDR3 is CASSFSGPEAFF. CDR3 DNA sequence: TGTGCCAGCAGCTTTTCAGGGCCTGAAGCTTTCTTT.

The V gene is TRBV12-5, the J gene TRBJ2-1; D is uncertain. In germline, CDR1 is LGHNT, CDR2 FRNRAP. The CDR3 loop spans 12 amino acids. Trimming removed 1 base from V and 7 bases from J, with 5 bases in between. The CDR3 DNA sequence: TGTGCTAGTGGTTTGGAGGTGAATGAGCAGTTCTTC. Encoded protein: CASGLEVNEQFF.

This clonotype was seen at least ten times. V usage is TRBV24-1 and J usage is TRBJ2-7; a possible D gene is TRBD1 (6 bases). The CDR3 is 14 residues long. Per germline, CDR1 KGHDR and CDR2 SFDVKD. With 3 bases removed from V and 3 bases from J, the gap between germline ends came to 11 bases. The CDR3 loop is CATSDGQFGYEQYF. CDR3 DNA sequence: TGTGCCACCAGTGATGGACAGTTTGGCTACGAGCAGTACTTC.

This clonotype was detected only a few times. The V gene is TRBV20-1, the J gene TRBJ2-7; perhaps TRBD2 as D (5 bases). CDR1 is DFQATT, CDR2 SNEGSKA, per germline (reference sequence). The V end was cut by 2 bases, the J end by 6 bases, with 20 bases between. The CDR3 is made up of 15 amino acids. The CDR3 sequence: CSARMAIEGEGEQYV. The DNA of the CDR3 is TGCAGTGCTAGAATGGCGATTGAGGGCGAAGGCGAGCAGTACGTC.

The chain combines TRBV7-9 with TRBJ1-6; weak D call: TRBD1 (5 bases). The V gene's germline CDR1 is SEHNR and CDR2 FQNEAQ (reference sequence). The CDR3 is 16 amino acids. The V end was cut by 5 bases, the J end by 9 bases, with 20 bases between. The CDR3 here is CASSHNRLGVISPLHF. The CDR3 DNA follows: TGTGCCAGCAGCCATAACAGATTAGGGGTAATTTCACCCCTCCACTTT.

A few counts support this clonotype. This rearrangement joins TRBV11-2 to TRBJ2-6, with a possible D match to TRBD1 (5 bases). The V gene lost 6 bases and the J gene lost 0 bases, with 18 bases spanning the gap. This CDR3 is built from 18 residues. Germline V lookup: CDR1 SGHAT, CDR2 FQNNGV. CDR3: CASSQMTASSSGANVLTF. Written as DNA, the CDR3 is TGTGCCAGCAGTCAAATGACAGCCTCGTCCTCTGGGGCCAACGTCCTGACTTTC.

This chain joins TRBV5-1 and TRBJ1-6; D unresolved. The CDR3 length is 16 residues. V gave up 5 bases and J gave up 5 bases, with 17 bases separating them. Germline assignment: CDR1 SGHRS and CDR2 YFSETQ. Here the CDR3 reads CASRDPDILNNSPLHF. CDR3 nucleotide sequence: TGCGCCAGCAGGGATCCAGACATCCTTAATAATTCACCCCTCCACTTT.

J is TRBJ2-3 and V is TRBV15; D is unresolved. The V and J ends lost 0 bases and 0 bases respectively, with 13 bases between them. Germline CDR1 and CDR2: LNHNV and YYDKDF (reference sequence). The CDR3 consists of 17 residues. CDR3 region: CATSRDKRSLSTDTQYF. DNA for the CDR3: TGTGCCACCAGCAGAGATAAAAGATCTCTTAGCACAGATACGCAGTATTTT.

This clonotype was seen only a few times. V is TRBV5-1 and J is TRBJ2-7, with 7 nucleotides matching TRBD1. CDR1 is SGHRS, CDR2 YFSETQ, per germline. There are 13 residues in the CDR3. V was pared by 0 bases and J by 6 bases, with 3 bases of the junction left unmatched. The CDR3 DNA is TGCGCCAGCAGCTTGGTCCAGGGGGTCGAGCAGTACTTC. Protein sequence: CASSLVQGVEQYF.

This clonotype showed up many times. The J gene is TRBJ1-6, the V gene TRBV6-5; maybe TRBD1 (5 bases). V lost 2 bases and J lost 10, with 12 bases in between. The CDR3 sequence is 14 residues long. Germline V CDR1 and CDR2: MNHEY, SVGAGI. DNA of the CDR3: TGTGCCAGCAGTTACCTTCGGAGGGGATCACCCCTCCACTTT. Residues: CASSYLRRGSPLHF.